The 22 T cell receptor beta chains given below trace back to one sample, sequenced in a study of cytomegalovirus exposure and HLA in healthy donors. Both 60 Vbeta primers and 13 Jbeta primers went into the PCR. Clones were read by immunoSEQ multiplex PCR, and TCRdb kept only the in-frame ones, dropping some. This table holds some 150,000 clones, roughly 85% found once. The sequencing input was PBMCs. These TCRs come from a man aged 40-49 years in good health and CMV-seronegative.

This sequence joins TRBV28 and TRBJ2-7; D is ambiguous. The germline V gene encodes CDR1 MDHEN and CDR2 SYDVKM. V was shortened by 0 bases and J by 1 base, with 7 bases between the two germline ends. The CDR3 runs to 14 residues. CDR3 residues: CASSLWGRSYEQYF. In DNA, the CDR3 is TGTGCCAGCAGTTTATGGGGCAGATCCTACGAGCAGTACTTC.

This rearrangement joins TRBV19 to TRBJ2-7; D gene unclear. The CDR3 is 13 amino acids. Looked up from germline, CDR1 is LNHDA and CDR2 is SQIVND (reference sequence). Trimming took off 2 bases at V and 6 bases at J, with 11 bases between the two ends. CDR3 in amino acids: CASSISSPGEQYF. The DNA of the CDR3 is TGTGCCAGTAGTATATCCAGCCCGGGCGAGCAGTACTTC.

DNA of the CDR3: TGTGCCCACGCAGCGGGGATCCAAGAGACCCAGTACTTC. Its protein product is CAHAAGIQETQYF. The rearrangement joins TRBV15 to TRBJ2-5; TRBD2 matches 7 bases. Germline CDR1 is LNHNV and CDR2 is YYDKDF (reference sequence). The CDR3 spans 13 residues. V gave up 11 bases and J gave up 1 base; unmatched junction bases: 7. The variable domain in full, completed from reference TRBV15 and TRBJ2-5, reads DAMVIQNPRYQVTQFGKPVTLSCSQTLNHNVMYWYQQKSSQAPKLLFHYYDKDFNNEADTPDNFQSRRPNTSFCFLDIRSPGLGDTAMYLCAHAAGIQETQYFGPGTRLLVL.

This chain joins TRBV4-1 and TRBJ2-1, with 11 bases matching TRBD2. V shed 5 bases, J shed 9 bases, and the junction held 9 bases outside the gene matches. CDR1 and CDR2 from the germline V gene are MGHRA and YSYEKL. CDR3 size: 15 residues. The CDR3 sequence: CASSTPGLADGEQFF. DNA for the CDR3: TGCGCCAGCAGCACCCCGGGACTAGCGGATGGTGAGCAGTTCTTC.

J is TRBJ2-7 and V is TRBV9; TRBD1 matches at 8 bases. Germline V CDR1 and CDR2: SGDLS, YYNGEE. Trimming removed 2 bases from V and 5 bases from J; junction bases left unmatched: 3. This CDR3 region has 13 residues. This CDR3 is CASSVGTGDEQYF. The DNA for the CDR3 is TGTGCCAGCAGCGTTGGGACAGGAGACGAGCAGTACTTC.

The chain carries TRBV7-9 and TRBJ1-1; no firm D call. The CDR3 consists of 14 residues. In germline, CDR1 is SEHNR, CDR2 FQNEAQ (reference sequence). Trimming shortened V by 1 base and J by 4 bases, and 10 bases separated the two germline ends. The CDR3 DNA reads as TGTGCCAGCAGCTTAGACGGCGAGGGCACTGAAGCTTTCTTT. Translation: CASSLDGEGTEAFF. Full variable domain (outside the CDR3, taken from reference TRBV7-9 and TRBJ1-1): DTGVSQNPRHKITKRGQNVTFRCDPISEHNRLYWYRQTLGQGPEFLTYFQNEAQLEKSRLLSDRFSAERPKGSFSTLEIQRTEQGDSAMYLCASSLDGEGTEAFFGQGTRLTVV.

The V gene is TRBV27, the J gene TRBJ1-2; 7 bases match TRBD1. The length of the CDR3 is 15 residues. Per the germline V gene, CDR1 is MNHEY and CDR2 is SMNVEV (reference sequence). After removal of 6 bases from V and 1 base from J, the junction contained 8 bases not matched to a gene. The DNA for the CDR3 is TGTGCCAGCAGACCCGGGACAGCCTTTAACTATGGCTACACCTTC. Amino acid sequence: CASRPGTAFNYGYTF.

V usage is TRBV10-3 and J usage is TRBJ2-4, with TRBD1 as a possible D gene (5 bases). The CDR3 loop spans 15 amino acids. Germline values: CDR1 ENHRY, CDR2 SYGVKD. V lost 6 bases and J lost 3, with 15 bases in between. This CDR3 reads CAIRDDRGNKNIQYF. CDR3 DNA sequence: TGTGCCATCAGGGACGATAGGGGAAACAAAAACATTCAGTACTTC.

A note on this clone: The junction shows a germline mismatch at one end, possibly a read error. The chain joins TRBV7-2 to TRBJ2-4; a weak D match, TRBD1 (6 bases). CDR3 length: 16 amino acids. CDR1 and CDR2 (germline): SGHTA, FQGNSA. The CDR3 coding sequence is TGTGCCAGCAGCGCATCTAGAGGGGGAGCCAGGAACAGTCAGTACTTC. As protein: CASSASRGGARNSQYF.

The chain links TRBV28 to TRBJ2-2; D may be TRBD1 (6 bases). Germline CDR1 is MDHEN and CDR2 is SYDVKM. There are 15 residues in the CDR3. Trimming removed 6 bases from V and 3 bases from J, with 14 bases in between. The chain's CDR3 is CASRYSGHYTGELFF. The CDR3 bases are TGTGCCAGCAGGTATTCGGGACACTACACCGGGGAGCTGTTTTTT.

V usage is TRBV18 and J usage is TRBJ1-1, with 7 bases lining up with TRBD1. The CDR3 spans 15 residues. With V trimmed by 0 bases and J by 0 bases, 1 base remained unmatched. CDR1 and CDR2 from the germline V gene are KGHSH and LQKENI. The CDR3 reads CASSPPGQLNTEAFF. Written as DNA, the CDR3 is TGTGCCAGCTCACCACCGGGACAGTTGAACACTGAAGCTTTCTTT.

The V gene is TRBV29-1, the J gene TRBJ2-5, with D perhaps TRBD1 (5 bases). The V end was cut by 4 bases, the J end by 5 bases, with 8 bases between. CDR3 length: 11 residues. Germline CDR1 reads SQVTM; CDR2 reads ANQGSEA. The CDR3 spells CSVAGLETQYF. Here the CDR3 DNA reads TGCAGCGTTGCAGGGTTGGAGACCCAGTACTTC.

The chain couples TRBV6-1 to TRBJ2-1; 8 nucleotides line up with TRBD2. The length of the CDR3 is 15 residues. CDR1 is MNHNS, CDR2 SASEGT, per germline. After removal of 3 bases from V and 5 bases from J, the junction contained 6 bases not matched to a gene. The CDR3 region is CASSDERETHNEQFF. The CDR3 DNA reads TGTGCCAGCAGTGACGAGCGGGAGACCCACAATGAGCAGTTCTTC.

The CDR3 region has the DNA TGTGCCAGCAGCTTAAGCGGGAGTGAGCAGTTCTTC. It encodes CASSLSGSEQFF. This rearrangement joins TRBV7-6 to TRBJ2-1, with TRBD2 identical over 8 bases. This CDR3 contains 12 residues. The V gene's germline CDR1 is SGHVS and CDR2 FNYEAQ. The V and J ends lost 2 bases and 9 bases, in that order; junction bases with no gene match: 0.

Here the CDR3 DNA reads TGTGCCAGCAGCTTGTTTTTCAGCGGGAGTTACGAGCAGTACTTC. This encodes CASSLFFSGSYEQYF. The V and J genes are TRBV5-8 and TRBJ2-7; the match to TRBD2 covers 8 bases. Germline CDR1 reads SGHTS; CDR2 reads YDEGEE. Trimming cost V 1 base and J 4 bases; bases outside gene matches: 7. This CDR3 is built from 15 residues.

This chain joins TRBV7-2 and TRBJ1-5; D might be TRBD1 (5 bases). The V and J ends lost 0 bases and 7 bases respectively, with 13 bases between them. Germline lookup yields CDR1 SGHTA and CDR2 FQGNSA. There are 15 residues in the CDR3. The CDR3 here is CASSLAGEWNQPQHF. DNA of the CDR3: TGTGCCAGCAGCTTAGCAGGGGAATGGAACCAGCCCCAGCATTTT.

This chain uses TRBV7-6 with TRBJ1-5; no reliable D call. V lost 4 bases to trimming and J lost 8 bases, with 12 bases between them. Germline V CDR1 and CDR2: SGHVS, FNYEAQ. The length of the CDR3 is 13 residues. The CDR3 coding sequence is TGTGCCAGCAGCTGGACGGGCGGGGAGCCCCAGCATTTT. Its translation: CASSWTGGEPQHF.

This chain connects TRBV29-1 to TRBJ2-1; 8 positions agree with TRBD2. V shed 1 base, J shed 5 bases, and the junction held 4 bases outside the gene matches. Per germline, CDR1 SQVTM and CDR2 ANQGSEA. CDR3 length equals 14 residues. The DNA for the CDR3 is TGCAGCGTTGAAGCCCGGGGGGGGGACAATGAGCAGTTCTTC. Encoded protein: CSVEARGGDNEQFF.

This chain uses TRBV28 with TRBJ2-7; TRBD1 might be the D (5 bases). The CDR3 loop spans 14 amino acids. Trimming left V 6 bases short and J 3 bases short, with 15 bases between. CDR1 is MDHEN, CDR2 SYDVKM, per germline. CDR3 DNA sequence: TGTGCCAGCAGCTTGCCCAGGGAACTCTACGAGCAGTACTTC. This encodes CASSLPRELYEQYF.

The CDR3 sequence is CASSFNTGNTEAFF. CDR3 in DNA: TGTGCCAGCAGCTTCAATACCGGGAACACTGAAGCTTTCTTT. This chain uses TRBV11-2 with TRBJ1-1, with no clear D. The V and J ends lost 3 bases and 1 base respectively, with 9 bases between them. The CDR3 covers 14 residues. Germline V CDR1 and CDR2: SGHAT, FQNNGV.

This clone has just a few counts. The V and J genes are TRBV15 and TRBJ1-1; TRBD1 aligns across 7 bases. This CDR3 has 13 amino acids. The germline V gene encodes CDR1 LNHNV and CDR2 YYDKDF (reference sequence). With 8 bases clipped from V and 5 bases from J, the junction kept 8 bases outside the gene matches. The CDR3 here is CATDRVGRTEAFF. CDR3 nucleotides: TGTGCCACCGACAGGGTAGGAAGGACTGAAGCTTTCTTT. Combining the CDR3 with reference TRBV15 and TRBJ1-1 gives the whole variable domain DAMVIQNPRYQVTQFGKPVTLSCSQTLNHNVMYWYQQKSSQAPKLLFHYYDKDFNNEADTPDNFQSRRPNTSFCFLDIRSPGLGDTAMYLCATDRVGRTEAFFGQGTRLTVV.

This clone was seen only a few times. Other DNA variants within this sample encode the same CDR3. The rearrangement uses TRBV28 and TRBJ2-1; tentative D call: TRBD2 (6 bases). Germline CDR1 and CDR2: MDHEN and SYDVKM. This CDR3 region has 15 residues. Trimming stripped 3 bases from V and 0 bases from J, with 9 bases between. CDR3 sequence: CASSLTGSSYNEQFF. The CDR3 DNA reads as TGTGCCAGCAGTTTGACCGGGAGCTCCTACAATGAGCAGTTCTTC.